These 23 T cell receptor beta chains originate from one sample sequenced in a study of human T cells and chemical hapten exposure. The time point: pre-sensitization, week 0. Stated treatment: therapeutic diphenylcyclopropenone sensitization with weekly scalp DPC. TCRdb ran MiXCR on the RACE reads and lists one entry per CDR3 protein. The sample carries more than 300,000 distinct CDR3 sequences, around 5.5% recorded once. The material sequenced was whole blood, taken in connection with sensitization to the hapten diphenylcyclopropenone (DPC). The receptors come from a woman aged 18-29 years with alopecia areata. Some clones in this sample may be carry-over from other donors' samples.

This clonotype has just a few counts. The chain has TRBV20-1 and TRBJ1-4; TRBD1 might be the D (5 bases). Germline CDR1 is DFQATT and CDR2 is SNEGSKA (reference sequence). The CDR3 spans 15 residues. V lost 5 bases and J 6 bases, leaving 19 bases between the germline ends. The CDR3 DNA reads as TGCAGTGCTGGGGGTCCCTACGGGGTAGATGAAAAACTGTTTTTT. The encoded protein is CSAGGPYGVDEKLFF.

The chain uses TRBV24-1 and TRBJ2-2; unclear D gene. CDR3 length: 13 amino acids. V shed 9 bases and J shed 6 bases, with 13 bases lying between them. Germline assignment: CDR1 KGHDR and CDR2 SFDVKD. The CDR3: CATGNIPPGELFF. As DNA, the CDR3 is TGTGCCACCGGAAATATTCCCCCCGGGGAGCTGTTTTTT.

This clonotype has a count of ten or more. This chain uses TRBV7-9 with TRBJ2-1, with 9 bases lining up with TRBD1. Trimming cost V 5 bases and J 5 bases; bases outside gene matches: 7. CDR1 is SEHNR and CDR2 is FQNEAQ in the germline V gene (reference sequence). The CDR3 totals 15 residues. CDR3 sequence (DNA): TGTGCCAGCAGCCCCGGGACAGGGTCCCACAATGAGCAGTTCTTC. This codes for CASSPGTGSHNEQFF. Based on the CDR3 plus reference TRBV7-9 and TRBJ2-1, the full variable domain is DTGVSQNPRHKITKRGQNVTFRCDPISEHNRLYWYRQTLGQGPEFLTYFQNEAQLEKSRLLSDRFSAERPKGSFSTLEIQRTEQGDSAMYLCASSPGTGSHNEQFFGPGTRLTVL.

The rearrangement joins TRBV28 to TRBJ2-3, with D uncertain. The V end lost 5 bases, the J end lost 10 bases, and 13 bases lay between the germline ends. Germline assignment: CDR1 MDHEN and CDR2 SYDVKM. The CDR3 runs 12 residues. The CDR3 nucleotides read TGTGCCAGCAGTGCTGGGATCGAAGCGCAGTATTTT. Its translation is CASSAGIEAQYF.

V gene TRBV5-6 combines with J gene TRBJ1-1; D gene uncertain. V was cut by 0 bases and J by 7 bases, with 10 bases left in between. Germline lookup yields CDR1 SGHDT and CDR2 YYEEEE. CDR3 size: 13 residues. The CDR3 here is CASSLVVFGEAFF. CDR3 DNA: TGTGCCAGCAGCTTGGTGGTGTTCGGTGAAGCTTTCTTT.

In this sample, this clonotype turned up many times. The V gene is TRBV5-1, the J gene TRBJ2-3, with 10 bases fitting TRBD1. Germline CDR1 reads SGHRS; CDR2 reads YFSETQ. Trimming took 9 bases from V and 4 from J; bases not matched to a gene: 8. The CDR3 extends over 14 amino acids. In DNA form, the CDR3 reads TGCGCCACTTCGACAGGGGGCATCGCAGATACGCAGTATTTT. Its translation: CATSTGGIADTQYF.

The chain recombines TRBV4-2 with TRBJ2-7; D is unclear. The CDR3 is 12 amino acids. V was trimmed by 0 bases and J by 5 bases, leaving 5 bases between them. Germline CDR1 and CDR2: LGHNA and YNFKEQ. CDR3 protein: CASSQDGDEQYF. As DNA, the CDR3 is TGTGCCAGCAGCCAAGATGGGGACGAGCAGTACTTC.

This clonotype was observed a few times. The gene calls are TRBV6-1 and TRBJ1-1; D gene unclear. V was pared by 2 bases and J by 0 bases, with 7 bases between. The length of the CDR3 is 14 residues. Germline lookup yields CDR1 MNHNS and CDR2 SASEGT. The DNA for the CDR3 is TGTGCCAGCAGTGAACGAGACCTGAACACTGAAGCTTTCTTT. It translates to CASSERDLNTEAFF.

This clonotype was observed a few times. J is TRBJ1-5 and V is TRBV20-1, with D uncertain. Trimming took off 4 bases at V and 1 base at J, with 5 bases between the two ends. CDR3 length: 12 residues. Germline V gene data show CDR1 as DFQATT and CDR2 as SNEGSKA (reference sequence). The CDR3, as DNA: TGCAGTGCTACCGGCAGCAATCAGCCCCAGCATTTT. It translates to CSATGSNQPQHF.

The table lists this clonotype with a count of one. A much larger clone differs from this one at a single base, so this may be a read error. The rearrangement joins TRBV20-1 to TRBJ1-5; unclear D gene. The germline V gene encodes CDR1 DFQATT and CDR2 SNEGSKA (reference sequence). The CDR3 is made up of 13 amino acids. V was pared by 8 bases and J by 0 bases, with 11 bases between. DNA for the CDR3: TGCAGTACGGCCGAGTATAGCAATCAGCCCCAGCATTTT. This gives the protein CSTAEYSNQPQHF.

This clonotype has a count of ten or more. J is TRBJ1-4 and V is TRBV2; perhaps TRBD1 as D (5 bases). Looked up from germline, CDR1 is SNHLY and CDR2 is FYNNEI. The CDR3 has 14 amino acids. Trimming stripped 5 bases from V and 6 bases from J, with 13 bases between. Written as DNA, the CDR3 is TGTGCCAGCAGTCGTGGGGGTGCCGATGAAAAACTGTTTTTT. This translates into CASSRGGADEKLFF.

This clonotype showed up many times. V gene TRBV7-8 combines with J gene TRBJ2-6; D is unclear. V gave up 5 bases and J gave up 0 bases, with 14 bases separating them. In germline, CDR1 is SGHVS, CDR2 FQNEAQ. The CDR3 totals 17 residues. CDR3 coding DNA: TGTGCCAGCAGCCTAGGTGCCATCGTCTCTGGGGCCAACGTCCTGACTTTC. It translates to CASSLGAIVSGANVLTF. Full variable domain (outside the CDR3, taken from reference TRBV7-8 and TRBJ2-6): GAGVSQSPRYKVAKRGQDVALRCDPISGHVSLFWYQQALGQGPEFLTYFQNEAQLDKSGLPSDRFFAERPEGSVSTLKIQRTQQEDSAVYLCASSLGAIVSGANVLTFGAGSRLTVL.

In its sample, this clonotype was seen many times. The CDR3: CATSEGGTEAFF. The CDR3 nucleotides read TGTGCCACCAGTGAGGGGGGAACTGAAGCTTTCTTT. The chain carries TRBV24-1 and TRBJ1-1, with a tentative D call TRBD1 (5 bases). Trimming took off 4 bases at V and 5 bases at J, with 7 bases between the two ends. The germline gives CDR1 KGHDR, CDR2 SFDVKD. This CDR3 has 12 residues.

This clonotype was observed at least ten times. The chain is built from TRBV3-1 and TRBJ1-6; D gene uncertain. The ends were cut back, 0 bases at V and 4 bases at J, with 7 bases in the middle. This CDR3 is 15 amino acids long. The germline CDR1 and CDR2 sequences are LGHDT and YNNKEL (reference sequence). In DNA, the CDR3 is TGTGCCAGCAGCCAAGATGGCAGATATAATTCACCCCTCCACTTT. It yields the protein CASSQDGRYNSPLHF. The full variable domain, its missing parts supplied by reference TRBV3-1 and TRBJ1-6, is DTAVSQTPKYLVTQMGNDKSIKCEQNLGHDTMYWYKQDSKKFLKIMFSYNNKELIINETVPNRFSPKSPDKAHLNLHINSLELGDSAVYFCASSQDGRYNSPLHFGNGTRLTVT.

The chain employs TRBV28 and TRBJ1-3; D perhaps matches TRBD1 (6 bases). V was clipped by 8 bases and J by 0 bases, with 17 bases between them. The CDR3 has 16 amino acids. Germline assignment: CDR1 MDHEN and CDR2 SYDVKM. The CDR3 DNA reads TGTGCCAGCTATCAAGGGGGTCCGAGCTCTGGAAACACCATATATTTT. Its protein product is CASYQGGPSSGNTIYF.

This clonotype has more than one count but fewer than ten. This rearrangement joins TRBV15 to TRBJ1-1; possible D gene TRBD1, 6 bases. Trimming pared 0 bases from V and 10 bases from J, leaving 15 bases between. CDR3 size: 14 residues. Germline lookup yields CDR1 LNHNV and CDR2 YYDKDF (reference sequence). This CDR3 is CATSRDNRDGRAFF. The CDR3 DNA reads TGTGCCACCAGCAGAGACAACAGGGACGGGCGAGCTTTCTTT. The entire variable domain, with the rest obtained from reference TRBV15 and TRBJ1-1, is as follows: DAMVIQNPRYQVTQFGKPVTLSCSQTLNHNVMYWYQQKSSQAPKLLFHYYDKDFNNEADTPDNFQSRRPNTSFCFLDIRSPGLGDTAMYLCATSRDNRDGRAFFGQGTRLTVV.

This clonotype was found many times. The chain is built from TRBV13 and TRBJ2-3; D unclear. Germline values: CDR1 PRHDT, CDR2 FYEKMQ (reference sequence). The CDR3 has 15 residues. V lost 5 bases to trimming and J lost 2 bases, with 14 bases between them. CDR3 loop: CASSVGPRYTDTQYF. The CDR3 DNA reads as TGTGCCAGCAGCGTTGGTCCACGCTACACAGATACGCAGTATTTT. Filled out from reference TRBV13 and TRBJ2-3, the complete variable domain reads AAGVIQSPRHLIKEKRETATLKCYPIPRHDTVYWYQQGPGQDPQFLISFYEKMQSDKGSIPDRFSAQQFSDYHSELNMSSLELGDSALYFCASSVGPRYTDTQYFGPGTRLTVL.

The chain uses TRBV4-2 and TRBJ1-2, with TRBD1 matching 7 bases. Germline loops: CDR1 LGHNA, CDR2 YNFKEQ. J was trimmed by 4 bases and V by 4 bases; bases with no gene match: 9. This CDR3 contains 15 residues. In DNA form, the CDR3 reads TGTGCCAGCAGCCCTTCCTTCGACAGGGTCTATGGCTACACCTTC. The encoded protein is CASSPSFDRVYGYTF.

The chain combines TRBV5-5 with TRBJ2-6; TRBD1 aligns across 9 bases. Losses at the gene ends were 4 bases for V and 4 bases for J; bases not matched to a gene: 9. This CDR3 is 17 amino acids long. The germline gives CDR1 SGHKS, CDR2 YYEKEE (reference sequence). Here the CDR3 reads CASSAYNRGPGANVLTF. The CDR3, as DNA: TGTGCCAGCAGCGCCTACAACAGGGGGCCCGGGGCCAACGTCCTGACTTTC.

This clonotype was observed many times. The chain carries TRBV2 and TRBJ2-6; D is unclear. This CDR3 is 14 amino acids long. V lost 4 bases to trimming and J lost 2 bases, with 6 bases between them. CDR1 is SNHLY and CDR2 is FYNNEI in the germline V gene. CDR3 in amino acids: CASSALAGANVLTF. CDR3 sequence (DNA): TGTGCCAGCAGTGCTCTCGCTGGGGCCAACGTCCTGACTTTC.

This clonotype was recorded at least ten times. The rearrangement joins TRBV12-3 or TRBV12-4 to TRBJ1-4; D is unclear. The CDR3 consists of 12 residues. V was cut by 5 bases and J by 6 bases, with 7 bases left in between. The CDR3, as DNA: TGTGCCAGCAGTACCGTCTATGAAAAACTGTTTTTT. Protein product: CASSTVYEKLFF.

There are many counts of this clonotype. This sequence joins TRBV7-8 and TRBJ1-2; the match to TRBD1 covers 10 bases. Germline V gene sequence: CDR1 SGHVS, CDR2 FQNEAQ. The CDR3 runs 16 residues. Unmatched junction bases numbered 7, after V lost 4 bases and J lost 2 bases. The CDR3: CASSSRPGQGNYGYTF. In DNA, the CDR3 is TGTGCCAGCAGCTCACGACCGGGACAGGGGAACTATGGCTACACCTTC.

This clonotype occurred a few times. The chain joins TRBV27 to TRBJ2-7; 9 nucleotides align to TRBD2. After removal of 10 bases from V and 2 bases from J, the junction contained 9 bases not matched to a gene. This CDR3 comprises 14 residues. Germline V gives CDR1 MNHEY, CDR2 SMNVEV (reference sequence). The CDR3 nucleotides read TGTGCCACCGGAAGCGGGGGGCCGGCCTACGAGCAGTACTTC. Translated, it gives CATGSGGPAYEQYF.